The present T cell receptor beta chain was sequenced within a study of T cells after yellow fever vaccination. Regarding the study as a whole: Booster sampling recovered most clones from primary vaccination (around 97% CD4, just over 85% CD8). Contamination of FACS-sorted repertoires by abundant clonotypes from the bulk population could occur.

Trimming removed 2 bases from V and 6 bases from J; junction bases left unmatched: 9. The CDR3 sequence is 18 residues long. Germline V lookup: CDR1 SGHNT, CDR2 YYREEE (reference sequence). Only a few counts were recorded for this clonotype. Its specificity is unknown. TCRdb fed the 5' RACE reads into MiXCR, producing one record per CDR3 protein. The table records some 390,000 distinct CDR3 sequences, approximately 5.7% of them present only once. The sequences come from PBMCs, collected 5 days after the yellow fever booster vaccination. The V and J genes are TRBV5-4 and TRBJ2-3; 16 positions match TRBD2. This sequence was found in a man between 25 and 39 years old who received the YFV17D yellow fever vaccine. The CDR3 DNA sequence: TGTGCCAGCAGCTTACCGGGACTAGCGGGAGGGCCAGGGGATACGCAGTATTTT. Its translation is CASSLPGLAGGPGDTQYF.